This T cell receptor beta chain was identified during a study of T cell responses to AZD1222 COVID-19 vaccine. General study points: Clonal diversity was possibly underestimated, and the donors were mostly white British, with more females. Mapped onto spike, vaccine-associated CD4 TCRs spanned it and were dominant at 160-218 and 743-854. Spike-specific TCR depth and breadth grew after two AZD1222 doses.

Measured with immunoSEQ multiplex PCR; TCRdb has only the in-frame clones, and not every one. The sample gives about 130,000 clones, 70% to 90% of which show up once; around 8% is in the top ten. CDR1 SGHRS and CDR2 YFSETQ come from the germline V gene. The CDR3 totals 14 residues. V shed 5 bases and J 5 bases; nucleotides not matched to a gene: 7. As for this clone: Its target is unknown.

This chain uses TRBV5-1 with TRBJ2-7; TRBD1 agrees at 10 bases. The receptor comes from an adult in good health. This sample comprised peripheral blood, obtained on day 0 of AZD1222 vaccination. The CDR3 DNA sequence: TGCGCCAGCAGAGCCGGGACAGGGGCCCACGAGCAGTACTTC. Its translation is CASRAGTGAHEQYF.